Listed below are T cell receptor beta chains from one sample, sequenced in a study of CD8 T cells in ankylosing spondylitis. TCRdb re-called the 5' RACE reads through MiXCR, storing one row per CDR3 protein. The data show about 130,000 distinct CDR3 sequences, about a tenth seen once. Sequencing used blood, either unsorted or a sorted T cell fraction (not recorded which). Receptors originate from a male donor with ankylosing spondylitis or in good health (not recorded which). The CDR3 runs from the conserved cysteine through the conserved F or W. Each record gives: V gene, J gene, D gene, clone size, CDR3 protein, CDR3 DNA. A D gene is named only where the DNA matches it firmly. The listing skips clone size in some rows; elsewhere it reads once, few, many or a size class.

TRBV14	TRBJ1-2	-	many	CASSRGPGQNYGYTF	TGTGCCAGCAGCCGCGGACCAGGACAGAACTATGGCTACACCTTC
TRBV12-3/TRBV12-4	TRBJ1-1	-	many	CASKRVYTEAFF	TGTGCCAGCAAGAGGGTGTACACTGAAGCTTTCTTT
TRBV19	TRBJ1-2	TRBD1	-	CASSMRTGDYGYTF	TGTGCCAGTAGTATGCGGACAGGAGACTATGGCTACACCTTC
TRBV20-1	TRBJ2-3	-	few	CSARGQDTQYF	TGCAGTGCTAGAGGTCAGGATACGCAGTATTTT
TRBV6-2/TRBV6-3	TRBJ2-3	TRBD2	many	CASSSAGTMVSDTQYF	TGTGCCAGCAGTTCCGCCGGGACTATGGTCTCAGATACGCAGTATTTT
TRBV7-2	TRBJ2-1	TRBD2	few	CASSSRTTSGSLHEQFF	TGTGCCAGCAGCTCCCGTACGACTAGCGGGAGCTTGCATGAGCAGTTCTTC
TRBV20-1	TRBJ2-7	TRBD2	few	CSARRGEPNAYEQYF	TGCAGTGCTAGACGGGGGGAACCGAACGCTTACGAGCAGTACTTC
TRBV4-3	TRBJ2-3	-	many	CASSQDGGLGTDTQYF	TGCGCCAGCAGCCAAGACGGGGGCTTGGGGACAGATACGCAGTATTTT
TRBV25-1	TRBJ2-7	-	many	CASSAGFYEQYF	TGTGCCAGCAGTGCCGGCTTCTACGAGCAGTACTTC
TRBV27	TRBJ2-2	-	many	CASSLSWSTGELFF	TGTGCCAGCAGTTTATCGTGGAGCACCGGGGAGCTGTTTTTT
TRBV28	TRBJ1-5	-	many	CASSWRGQPQHF	TGTGCCAGCAGTTGGCGTGGACAGCCCCAGCATTTT
TRBV7-6	TRBJ2-1	-	many	CASSPSGSNEQFF	TGTGCCAGCAGCCCCTCCGGGTCCAATGAGCAGTTCTTC
TRBV15	TRBJ2-5	-	many	CATSRGDKLSQETQYF	TGTGCCACCAGCAGAGGTGACAAGTTGTCGCAAGAGACCCAGTACTTC
TRBV7-3	TRBJ1-1	-	many	CASSLEPRGTEAFF	TGTGCCAGCAGCTTAGAGCCCAGGGGCACTGAAGCTTTCTTT
TRBV20-1	TRBJ2-7	-	many	CSAKDAEQYF	TGCAGTGCCAAGGACGCCGAGCAGTACTTC
TRBV7-3	TRBJ2-1	TRBD2	many	CASSLTVREGLGNEQFF	TGTGCCAGCAGCTTAACGGTGCGGGAGGGCCTGGGGAATGAGCAGTTCTTC
TRBV11-2	TRBJ2-1	TRBD2	-	CASSLGLAGTGYNEQFF	TGTGCCAGCAGCCTCGGACTAGCGGGAACGGGGTACAATGAGCAGTTCTTC
TRBV5-1	TRBJ2-2	-	many	CASSLDGFGGELFF	TGCGCCAGCAGCTTGGATGGGTTCGGCGGGGAGCTGTTTTTT
TRBV20-1	TRBJ2-3	-	-	CSGRDSATDTQYF	TGCAGCGGTCGGGATAGCGCGACAGATACGCAGTATTTT
TRBV29-1	TRBJ1-1	TRBD1	many	CSVAPGTGGTEAFF	TGCAGCGTTGCGCCGGGGACAGGGGGGACTGAAGCTTTCTTT
TRBV12-3/TRBV12-4	TRBJ2-7	-	many	CASSHRDNPYEQYF	TGTGCCAGCAGTCACCGGGACAACCCCTACGAGCAGTACTTC
TRBV4-3	TRBJ2-3	TRBD1	few	CASSPNRDRGTDTQYF	TGCGCCAGCAGCCCGAACCGGGACAGGGGCACAGATACGCAGTATTTT
TRBV20-1	TRBJ2-2	-	few	CSARPLETGELFF	TGCAGTGCTAGACCACTAGAGACAGGGGAGCTGTTTTTT
TRBV6-2/TRBV6-3	TRBJ2-1	TRBD2	many	CASRPGLAEYNEQFF	TGTGCCAGCAGGCCCGGACTAGCGGAGTACAATGAGCAGTTCTTC
TRBV20-1	TRBJ2-3	TRBD2	few	CSASFAFEAGGSAQYF	TGCAGTGCTAGTTTTGCCTTTGAAGCGGGAGGTTCTGCGCAGTATTTT
TRBV18	TRBJ2-1	TRBD2	many	CASSPRLAGNYNEQFF	TGTGCCAGCTCACCGAGACTAGCGGGGAACTACAATGAGCAGTTCTTC
TRBV29-1	TRBJ2-1	TRBD2	many	CSVGGTSGPTGEQFF	TGCAGCGTTGGGGGGACTAGCGGACCTACCGGGGAGCAGTTCTTC
TRBV20-1	TRBJ2-3	-	few	CSARVTSVLQYF	TGCAGTGCTAGAGTGACTAGTGTTTTGCAGTATTTT
TRBV28	TRBJ2-5	-	many	CASSFQASGYQETQYF	TGTGCCAGCAGTTTTCAGGCCAGCGGTTATCAAGAGACCCAGTACTTC
TRBV28	TRBJ1-1	-	few	CASSLITGQGESFF	TGTGCCAGCAGTTTAATAACAGGGCAGGGTGAATCTTTCTTT
TRBV7-9	TRBJ2-7	-	many	CASSSVGQSYEQYF	TGTGCCAGCAGCTCCGTAGGACAGAGCTACGAGCAGTACTTC
TRBV6-1	TRBJ2-7	TRBD2	many	CASTRTSGSREQYF	TGTGCCAGCACCCGGACTAGCGGGAGTCGGGAGCAGTACTTC
TRBV5-6	TRBJ2-1	-	many	CASSLLVVNEQFF	TGTGCCAGCAGCTTGCTGGTAGTCAATGAGCAGTTCTTC
TRBV20-1	TRBJ1-1	-	many	CSAQDPRGNTEAFF	TGCAGTGCTCAAGACCCCAGGGGGAACACTGAAGCTTTCTTT
TRBV15	TRBJ2-6	-	many	CATSSTVSGANVLTF	TGTGCCACCAGCAGTACAGTCTCTGGGGCCAACGTCCTGACTTTC
TRBV27	TRBJ2-2	-	-	CASTPVGAGAGELFF	TGTGCCAGCACCCCCGTTGGGGCTGGGGCCGGGGAGCTGTTTTTT
TRBV7-2	TRBJ2-7	-	many	CASSPSSGNSYEQYF	TGTGCCAGCAGCCCGTCGAGCGGTAACTCCTACGAGCAGTACTTC
TRBV12-3/TRBV12-4	TRBJ2-5	-	many	CASSVGLGETQYF	TGTGCCAGCAGTGTGGGACTTGGGGAGACCCAGTACTTC
TRBV27	TRBJ2-1	-	many	CASSSLDGNEQFF	TGTGCCAGCAGTTCTCTGGACGGGAATGAGCAGTTCTTC
TRBV29-1	TRBJ2-3	TRBD2	-	CSETSGGRDTQYF	TGCAGCGAAACTAGCGGGGGGCGAGATACGCAGTATTTT
TRBV20-1	TRBJ2-3	TRBD2	many	CSARDGASGWDTQYF	TGCAGTGCTAGAGATGGGGCTAGCGGATGGGATACGCAGTATTTT
TRBV20-1	TRBJ2-7	-	many	CSAGLAGLVYEQYF	TGCAGTGCCGGCCTAGCAGGACTTGTCTACGAGCAGTACTTC